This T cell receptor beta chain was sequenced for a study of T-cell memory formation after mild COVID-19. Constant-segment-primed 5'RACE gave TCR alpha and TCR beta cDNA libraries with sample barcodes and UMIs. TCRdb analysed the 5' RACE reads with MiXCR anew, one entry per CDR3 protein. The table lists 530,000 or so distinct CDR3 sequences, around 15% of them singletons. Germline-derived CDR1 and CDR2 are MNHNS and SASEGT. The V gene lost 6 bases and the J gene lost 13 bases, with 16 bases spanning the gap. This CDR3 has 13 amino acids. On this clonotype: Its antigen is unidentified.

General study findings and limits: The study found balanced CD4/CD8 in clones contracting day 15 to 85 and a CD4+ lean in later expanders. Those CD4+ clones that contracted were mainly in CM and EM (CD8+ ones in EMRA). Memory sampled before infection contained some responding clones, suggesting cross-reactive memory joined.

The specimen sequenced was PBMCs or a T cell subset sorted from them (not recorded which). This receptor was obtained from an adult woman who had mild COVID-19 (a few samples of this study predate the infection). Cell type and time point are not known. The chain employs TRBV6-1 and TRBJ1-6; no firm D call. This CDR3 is CASSRAEETPLHF. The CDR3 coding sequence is TGTGCCAGCAGCCGGGCAGAGGAGACGCCCCTCCACTTT.